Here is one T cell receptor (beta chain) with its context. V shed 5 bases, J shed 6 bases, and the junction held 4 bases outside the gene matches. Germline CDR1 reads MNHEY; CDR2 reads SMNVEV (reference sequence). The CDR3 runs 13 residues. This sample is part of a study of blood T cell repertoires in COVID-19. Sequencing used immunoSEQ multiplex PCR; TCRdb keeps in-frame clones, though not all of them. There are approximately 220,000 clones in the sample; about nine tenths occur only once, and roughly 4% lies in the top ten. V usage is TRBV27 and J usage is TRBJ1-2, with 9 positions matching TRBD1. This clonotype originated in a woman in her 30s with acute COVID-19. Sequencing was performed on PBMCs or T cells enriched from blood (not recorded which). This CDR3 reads CASSHDRGNGYTF. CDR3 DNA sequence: TGTGCCAGCAGTCACGACAGGGGGAATGGCTACACCTTC.